The text below deals with one T cell receptor (beta chain). The protocol was immunoSEQ multiplex PCR, while the TCRdb copy is restricted to in-frame clones and leaves out a portion. The sample holds some 1.5 million clones; around 97% are singletons and the top ten take 0.95% to 1.5%. The record originates from a study of shared clonotypes between healthy human individuals. CD4+ cells were split into CD45RA+ naive and CD45RA-negative memory subsets. The clonotype was recovered from a man aged 25-45 years in good health. The sequenced sample was naive CD4+ T cells sorted from blood. Subset given: CD45RA+ positively selected.

The CDR3, as DNA: TGCAGCGTTTCGGGACTAGCGGGATTCTCCTACGAGCAGTACTTC. Protein sequence: CSVSGLAGFSYEQYF. V usage is TRBV29-1 and J usage is TRBJ2-7; 13 nucleotides align to TRBD2. In germline, CDR1 is SQVTM, CDR2 ANQGSEA. This CDR3 spans 15 amino acids. J lost 0 bases, V lost 5 bases, and 4 bases had no gene match.